This TCR beta chain was retrieved from a study of shared clonotypes between healthy human individuals. Study-wide results and caveats: Of the naive CD4 clonotypes, roughly 5% were shared across a few donors.

Clones were read by immunoSEQ multiplex PCR, and TCRdb kept only the in-frame ones, dropping some. The profile shows approximately 330,000 clones, 73% of them singletons. Germline-derived CDR1 and CDR2 are KGHSH and LQKENI. The CDR3 consists of 18 residues. The V segment lost 6 bases and the J segment 0 bases; nucleotides outside the gene matches: 12. Turning to this clone: Its antigen is still unknown.

The TCR comes from a man aged 30 to 39 in good health. The chain uses TRBV18 and TRBJ2-7; 12 positions match TRBD2. The sequenced material came from memory CD4+ T cells sorted from blood. This sample's subset: CD45RA-negative fraction. In DNA, the CDR3 is TGTGCCAGCTCCCTGACTAGCGGGAGTGGGCAGAGCTCCTACGAGCAGTACTTC. It encodes CASSLTSGSGQSSYEQYF.